The 21 T cell receptor beta chains below all came from one sample that was sequenced in a study of blood T cell repertoires in COVID-19. Measured with immunoSEQ multiplex PCR; TCRdb has only the in-frame clones, and not every one. The profile covers 250,000 or so clones, with about 83% appearing a single time and roughly an eighth taken by the ten largest. Source material: peripheral blood. The receptors shown here come from a man older than 75 with acute or convalescent COVID-19.

The chain employs TRBV11-2 and TRBJ2-7; perhaps TRBD1 as D (6 bases). Looked up from germline, CDR1 is SGHAT and CDR2 is FQNNGV. V gave up 6 bases and J gave up 1 base, with 13 bases separating them. This CDR3 region has 14 residues. CDR3 sequence reads: CASSLHTGSYEQYF. DNA for the CDR3: TGTGCCAGCAGTTTACATACAGGGTCCTACGAGCAGTACTTC.

V and J are TRBV6-6 and TRBJ2-2, with D perhaps matching TRBD2 (7 bases). The germline CDR1 and CDR2 sequences are MNHNY and SVGAGI (reference sequence). Trimming pared 5 bases from V and 5 bases from J, leaving 18 bases between. This CDR3 comprises 16 residues. The CDR3 protein is CASSRGRGRGTGELFF. For the CDR3, the DNA is TGTGCCAGCAGTCGAGGTCGGGGGAGGGGGACCGGGGAGCTGTTTTTT.

This chain joins TRBV5-5 and TRBJ1-5; no clear D gene. CDR1 and CDR2 (germline): SGHKS, YYEKEE (reference sequence). V lost 2 bases, J lost 7 bases, and 16 bases lay in between. This CDR3 is built from 15 residues. The CDR3 nucleotides read TGTGCCAGCAGCTTAGCACAGTCGGCCCGACAGCCCCAGCATTTT. Translating gives CASSLAQSARQPQHF.

This clone occurred a few times. The V and J genes are TRBV5-1 and TRBJ2-4, with D possibly TRBD2 on 6 matching bases. Germline lookup yields CDR1 SGHRS and CDR2 YFSETQ. The CDR3 covers 14 residues. The V end lost 1 base, the J end lost 7 bases, and 12 bases lay between the germline ends. CDR3 in amino acids: CASSLSAEGNIQYF. Written as DNA, the CDR3 is TGCGCCAGCAGCTTGTCCGCGGAGGGGAACATTCAGTACTTC.

The gene calls are TRBV7-8 and TRBJ1-2; 7 nucleotides agree with TRBD1. Per germline, CDR1 SGHVS and CDR2 FQNEAQ. The V segment lost 5 bases and the J segment 4 bases; nucleotides outside the gene matches: 4. The CDR3 totals 13 residues. In DNA, the CDR3 is TGTGCCAGCAGCAGGGGGCGGGGCTATGGCTACACCTTC. Its translation is CASSRGRGYGYTF.

The chain carries TRBV4-1 and TRBJ2-7; TRBD2 matches at 7 bases. The CDR3 spans 13 residues. J gave up 6 bases and V 4 bases, and 6 bases lay outside the gene matches. The germline V gene encodes CDR1 MGHRA and CDR2 YSYEKL. The CDR3 region is CASSRLAFFEQYF. In nucleotides, the CDR3 is TGCGCCAGCAGCCGACTAGCCTTCTTCGAGCAGTACTTC.

J is TRBJ1-3 and V is TRBV3-1 (or the pseudogene TRBV3-2), with D uncertain. V was cut by 8 bases and J by 0 bases, with 8 bases left in between. CDR1 and CDR2 (germline): LGHDT, YNNKEL (reference sequence). The CDR3 covers 13 residues. The DNA of the CDR3 is TGTGCCAGCTCGACAACCTCTGGAAACACCATATATTTT. Protein sequence: CASSTTSGNTIYF.

This chain uses TRBV3-1 (or the pseudogene TRBV3-2) with TRBJ1-6; D uncertain. The CDR3 extends over 14 amino acids. V was cut by 5 bases and J by 5 bases, with 10 bases left in between. Germline CDR1 reads LGHDT; CDR2 reads YNNKEL (reference sequence). CDR3 amino acids: CASSSYSDNSPLHF. CDR3 DNA sequence: TGTGCCAGCAGCTCCTATAGCGATAATTCACCCCTCCACTTT.

J is TRBJ2-1 and V is TRBV5-1, with 8 nucleotides matching TRBD2. CDR3 size: 14 residues. V lost 4 bases and J lost 4; bases outside the gene matches: 4. The V gene's germline CDR1 is SGHRS and CDR2 YFSETQ. CDR3 nucleotides: TGCGCCAGCAGCGCGACTAGCGCTTACAATGAGCAGTTCTTC. Translating it yields CASSATSAYNEQFF.

This sequence joins TRBV3-1 (or the pseudogene TRBV3-2) and TRBJ1-3, with D possibly TRBD1 on 5 matching bases. Germline V gene data show CDR1 as LGHDT and CDR2 as YNNKEL (reference sequence). This CDR3 has 14 residues. V was pared by 3 bases and J by 0 bases, with 6 bases between. The CDR3, as DNA: TGTGCCAGCAGCCAGACAGACTCTGGAAACACCATATATTTT. As protein: CASSQTDSGNTIYF.

The V and J genes are TRBV2 and TRBJ1-2; D is perhaps TRBD1 (5 bases). Germline V gene data show CDR1 as SNHLY and CDR2 as FYNNEI. The CDR3 length is 14 residues. The DNA of the CDR3 is TGTGCAACGGGGCGGGACCTCACTAACTATGGCTACACCTTC. Its protein is CATGRDLTNYGYTF.

The CDR3 bases are TGTGCCAGCAGCTTCGGGACAGGCCTGTCCTATGGCTACACCTTC. Encoded protein: CASSFGTGLSYGYTF. V usage is TRBV7-9 and J usage is TRBJ1-2, with TRBD1 matching 8 bases. From germline, CDR1 is SEHNR and CDR2 FQNEAQ (reference sequence). The J segment lost 4 bases and the V segment lost 3 bases, leaving 7 bases of the junction unmatched. The CDR3 runs 15 residues.

The rearrangement uses TRBV6-5 and TRBJ1-2; D is perhaps TRBD1 (6 bases). This CDR3 contains 12 residues. In germline, CDR1 is MNHEY, CDR2 SVGAGI. V dropped 11 bases and J dropped 8 bases, with 18 bases sitting between them. CDR3 in amino acids: CAGRGAAGGYTF. CDR3 bases: TGTGCCGGGAGGGGGGCCGCCGGGGGCTACACCTTC.

In its sample, this clone was seen a few times. This rearrangement joins TRBV5-1 to TRBJ2-1, with 13 bases identical to TRBD2. The V gene's germline CDR1 is SGHRS and CDR2 YFSETQ. This CDR3 region has 15 residues. The junction had 2 bases not matched to a gene; V was cut back by 4 bases and J by 4 bases. The CDR3 protein is CASSPGLAGYNEQFF. The DNA for the CDR3 is TGCGCCAGCAGCCCGGGACTAGCGGGGTACAATGAGCAGTTCTTC.

The chain joins TRBV2 to TRBJ2-7; weak D call: TRBD2 (5 bases). The CDR3 totals 14 residues. V lost 4 bases and J lost 0, with 10 bases in between. CDR1 is SNHLY, CDR2 FYNNEI, per germline. Written as DNA, the CDR3 is TGTGCCAGCAGTGTAGGACTCAGCTCCTACGAGCAGTACTTC. This encodes CASSVGLSSYEQYF.

The chain couples TRBV27 to TRBJ2-1; 7 nucleotides agree with TRBD2. The CDR3 length is 14 residues. Germline V gene sequence: CDR1 MNHEY, CDR2 SMNVEV (reference sequence). The V gene end was trimmed by 4 bases and the J gene end by 4 bases; junction bases not matched to a gene: 4. As DNA, the CDR3 is TGTGCCAGCAGTTACCTAGCGGCTTACAATGAGCAGTTCTTC. Its protein product is CASSYLAAYNEQFF.

V is TRBV11-1 and J is TRBJ2-7, with a possible D match to TRBD1 (6 bases). The length of the CDR3 is 14 residues. V was pared by 8 bases and J by 0 bases, with 14 bases between. Per germline, CDR1 SGHAT and CDR2 FQDESV (reference sequence). Written as DNA, the CDR3 is TGTGCCAGCTCCAGGGGAACGGCCTCCTACGAGCAGTACTTC. Its protein is CASSRGTASYEQYF.

The rearrangement links TRBV7-9 to TRBJ1-2, with a tentative D call TRBD1 (5 bases). CDR1 and CDR2 (germline): SEHNR, FQNEAQ (reference sequence). The CDR3 has 14 residues. V lost 6 bases and J 0 bases, leaving 11 bases between the germline ends. The CDR3 sequence is CASSPDTANYGYTF. The CDR3 DNA sequence: TGTGCCAGCAGTCCGGACACAGCTAACTATGGCTACACCTTC.

The rearrangement joins TRBV5-6 to TRBJ2-1, with D possibly TRBD2 on 6 matching bases. The CDR3 runs 17 residues. From germline, CDR1 is SGHDT and CDR2 YYEEEE. Trimming left V 6 bases short and J 0 bases short, with 19 bases between. The chain's CDR3 is CASNLLRAGNSYNEQFF. In DNA form, the CDR3 reads TGTGCCAGCAACCTCCTTAGGGCGGGGAACTCCTACAATGAGCAGTTCTTC.

The chain uses TRBV12-3 or TRBV12-4 and TRBJ1-5; 9 bases align to TRBD1. V shed 5 bases, J shed 9 bases, and the junction held 5 bases outside the gene matches. This CDR3 has 13 amino acids. CDR3 nucleotides: TGTGCCAGCAGTACAGGGGGCCCGTCGCCCCAGCATTTT. This codes for CASSTGGPSPQHF.

The CDR3 loop reads CASSSIAGEQYF. CDR3 bases: TGTGCCAGCAGTTCCATAGCGGGCGAGCAGTACTTC. J is TRBJ2-7 and V is TRBV2, with 7 nucleotides matching TRBD2. Trimming took 5 bases from V and 6 from J; bases not matched to a gene: 4. The CDR3 extends over 12 amino acids. Germline CDR1 SNHLY, CDR2 FYNNEI.